This T cell receptor (beta chain) was observed in a study of Ad26.COV2.S vaccination and SARS-CoV-2 variants. Clones were sequenced by immunoSEQ multiplex PCR, and TCRdb holds only the in-frame ones, with some missing. The repertoire holds a few hundred thousand clones, more than 75% seen once, with around 3% in the top ten. Treatment noted: 15 to 20 received Ad26.COV2.S at low or high dose, single or two shots; about 5 received placebo; per-sample allocation not given. Collection of the samples took place on day 63 after the first injection of vaccine or placebo. Donation came from an adult in Boston who was aged 18-55 years. The clonotype originates from a person between 18 and 60 years old who received the Ad26.COV2.S COVID-19 vaccine or a placebo. The input for sequencing was peripheral blood, taken in a trial of Ad26.COV2.S vaccine versus placebo.

Here the CDR3 reads CASSIGTGGGNQPQHF. As DNA, the CDR3 is TGTGCCAGTAGTATAGGGACAGGGGGCGGCAATCAGCCCCAGCATTTT. The chain links TRBV19 to TRBJ1-5; TRBD1 agrees at 11 bases. V lost 1 base and J lost 2; bases outside the gene matches: 1. The length of the CDR3 is 16 residues. Germline-derived CDR1 and CDR2 are LNHDA and SQIVND (reference sequence).